This T cell receptor beta chain came from a study of synovial regulatory T cells in juvenile arthritis. The CDR3 covers 13 residues. The nucleotide record is missing. CDR1 is LNHDA and CDR2 is SQIVND in the germline V gene (reference sequence). A remark on this clone: Its specificity is not known.

Study outcomes and limitations: Synovial Tregs shared more CDR3 sequences with iaTregs than other blood Tregs.

The approximately eleven donors had active juvenile idiopathic arthritis, with 3 polyarticular and 8 oligoarticular cases. Patients were aged median about 12 years with disease lasting median about 7 years. The table came from immunoSEQ multiplex PCR; TCRdb's copy has only in-frame clones and leaves some out. In all, the sample yields around 8,000 clones. This clonotype was sampled from a donor younger than 30 with juvenile idiopathic arthritis. The sequenced sample was Treg cells from blood. Subset of the sample: remaining (HLA-DR-negative) circulating blood Treg cells. V gene TRBV19 combines with J gene TRBJ2-1; the TRBD2 assignment by TCRdb is unverifiable without DNA. The CDR3 sequence: CASSIDFTNEQFF.